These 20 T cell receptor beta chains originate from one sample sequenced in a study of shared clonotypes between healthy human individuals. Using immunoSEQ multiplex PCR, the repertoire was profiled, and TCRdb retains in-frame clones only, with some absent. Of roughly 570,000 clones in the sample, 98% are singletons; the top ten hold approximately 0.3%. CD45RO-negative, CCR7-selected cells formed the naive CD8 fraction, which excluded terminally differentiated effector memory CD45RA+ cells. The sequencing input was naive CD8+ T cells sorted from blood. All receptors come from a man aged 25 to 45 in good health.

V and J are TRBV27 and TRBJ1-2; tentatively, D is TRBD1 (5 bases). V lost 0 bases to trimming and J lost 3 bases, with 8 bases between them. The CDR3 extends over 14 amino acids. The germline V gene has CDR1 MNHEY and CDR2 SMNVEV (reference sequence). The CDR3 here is CASSLSQEDYGYTF. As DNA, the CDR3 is TGTGCCAGCAGTTTATCACAGGAAGACTATGGCTACACCTTC.

CDR3 in amino acids: CASSITGANVLTF. The CDR3 DNA sequence: TGTGCCAGCAGCATCACAGGGGCCAACGTCCTGACTTTC. The rearrangement links TRBV14 to TRBJ2-6; D is unresolved. Per germline, CDR1 SGHDN and CDR2 FVKESK. The CDR3 length is 13 residues. Deletions cut 5 bases from V and 4 bases from J, with 6 bases between.

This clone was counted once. The CDR3, as DNA: TGTGCCAGCAGCTCTCAGGGGCGCGGGGAGACCCAGTACTTC. Its protein is CASSSQGRGETQYF. The chain combines TRBV7-9 with TRBJ2-5; TRBD1 might be the D (6 bases). The CDR3 sequence is 14 residues long. Germline-derived CDR1 and CDR2 are SEHNR and FQNEAQ (reference sequence). Trimming removed 4 bases at V and 5 bases at J, with 14 bases between.

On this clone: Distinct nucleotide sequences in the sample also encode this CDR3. CDR3: CASSPGRGYEQYF. The CDR3 DNA sequence: TGTGCCAGCAGCCCAGGGAGAGGCTACGAGCAGTACTTC. V gene TRBV9 combines with J gene TRBJ2-7; tentatively, D is TRBD1 or TRBD2 (5 bases each). The CDR3 length is 13 residues. V gave up 4 bases and J gave up 3 bases, with 11 bases separating them. Germline V CDR1 and CDR2: SGDLS, YYNGEE.

CDR3 sequence (DNA): TGTGCCAGCAGCTTAGTAGCAGGGAGGCCCCAGCATTTT. This sequence encodes CASSLVAGRPQHF. The rearrangement uses TRBV7-8 and TRBJ1-5, with D perhaps matching TRBD1 (5 bases). The CDR3 runs 13 residues. Deletions cut 1 base from V and 9 bases from J, with 10 bases between. Germline CDR1 is SGHVS and CDR2 is FQNEAQ.

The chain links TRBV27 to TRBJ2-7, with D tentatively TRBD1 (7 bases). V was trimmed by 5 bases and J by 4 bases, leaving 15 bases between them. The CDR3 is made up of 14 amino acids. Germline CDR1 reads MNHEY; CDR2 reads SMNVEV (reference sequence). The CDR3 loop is CASSVQGGAYEQYF. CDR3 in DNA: TGTGCCAGCAGTGTGCAGGGGGGAGCTTACGAGCAGTACTTC.

The CDR3 sequence is CASSPSGGGEAFF. The CDR3 DNA is TGTGCCAGCAGCCCCAGCGGGGGTGGTGAAGCTTTCTTT. V usage is TRBV9 and J usage is TRBJ1-1; possibly TRBD1 for D (5 bases). Trimming took off 4 bases at V and 7 bases at J, with 14 bases between the two ends. CDR3 length: 13 amino acids. Germline V gene lookup returns CDR1 SGDLS and CDR2 YYNGEE.

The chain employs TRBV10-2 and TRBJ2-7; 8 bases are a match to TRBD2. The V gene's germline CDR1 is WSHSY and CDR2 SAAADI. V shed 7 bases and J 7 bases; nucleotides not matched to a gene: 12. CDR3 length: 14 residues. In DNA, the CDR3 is TGCGCCAGCACCGTGATAGCGGGACCGCGGGAGCAGTACTTC. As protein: CASTVIAGPREQYF.

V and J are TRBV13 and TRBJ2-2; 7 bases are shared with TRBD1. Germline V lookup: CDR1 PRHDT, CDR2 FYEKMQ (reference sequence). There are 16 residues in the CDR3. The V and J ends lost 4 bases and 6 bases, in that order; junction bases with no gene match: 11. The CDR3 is CASSSTTGTEAGELFF. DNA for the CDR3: TGTGCCAGCAGCTCCACTACCGGGACAGAGGCCGGGGAGCTGTTTTTT.

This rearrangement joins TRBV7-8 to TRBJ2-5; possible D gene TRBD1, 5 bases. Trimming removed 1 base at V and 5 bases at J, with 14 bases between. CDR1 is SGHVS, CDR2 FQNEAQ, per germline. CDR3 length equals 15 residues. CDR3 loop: CASSLESAGSETQYF. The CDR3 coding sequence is TGTGCCAGCAGCTTAGAGAGTGCAGGGTCGGAGACCCAGTACTTC.

The CDR3 sequence: CASSPDRAGNQPQHF. CDR3 DNA: TGTGCCAGCAGTCCGGACAGGGCGGGCAATCAGCCCCAGCATTTT. The chain recombines TRBV6-6 with TRBJ1-5; TRBD1 matches 8 bases. CDR1 MNHNY and CDR2 SVGAGI come from the germline V gene (reference sequence). The V segment lost 5 bases and the J segment 2 bases; nucleotides outside the gene matches: 5. The CDR3 consists of 15 residues.

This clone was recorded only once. This CDR3 is CASSYHSGGYNEQFF. The DNA of the CDR3 is TGTGCCAGCAGTTACCATAGTGGAGGCTACAATGAGCAGTTCTTC. The chain carries TRBV6-5 and TRBJ2-1, with D maybe TRBD2 (5 bases). Germline V gene lookup returns CDR1 MNHEY and CDR2 SVGAGI. With 2 bases removed from V and 3 bases from J, the gap between germline ends came to 11 bases. This CDR3 region has 15 residues.

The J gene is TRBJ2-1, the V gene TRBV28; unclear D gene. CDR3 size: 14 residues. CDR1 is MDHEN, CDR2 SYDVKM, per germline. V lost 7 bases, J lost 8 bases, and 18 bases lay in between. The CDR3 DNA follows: TGTGCCAGCAAATACCAGACCAGGTTCGATGAGCAGTTCTTC. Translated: CASKYQTRFDEQFF.

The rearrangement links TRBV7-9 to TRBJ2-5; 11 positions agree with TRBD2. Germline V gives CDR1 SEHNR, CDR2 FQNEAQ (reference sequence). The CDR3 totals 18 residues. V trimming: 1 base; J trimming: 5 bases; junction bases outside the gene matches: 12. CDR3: CASSLVLAGGLQAETQYF. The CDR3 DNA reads TGTGCCAGCAGCTTAGTTTTAGCGGGAGGGCTTCAAGCGGAGACCCAGTACTTC.

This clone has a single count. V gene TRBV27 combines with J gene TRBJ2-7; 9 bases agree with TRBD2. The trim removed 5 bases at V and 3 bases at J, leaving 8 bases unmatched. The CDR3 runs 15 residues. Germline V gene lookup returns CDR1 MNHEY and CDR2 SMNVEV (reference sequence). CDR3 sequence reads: CASSATTSGNYEQYF. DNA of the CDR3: TGTGCCAGCAGTGCCACGACTAGCGGTAACTACGAGCAGTACTTC.

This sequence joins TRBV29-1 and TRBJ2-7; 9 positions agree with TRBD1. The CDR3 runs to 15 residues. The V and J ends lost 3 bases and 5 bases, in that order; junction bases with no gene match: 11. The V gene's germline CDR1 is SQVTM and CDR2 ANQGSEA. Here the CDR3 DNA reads TGCAGCGTTGAGCCCTGGACAGGGGACATTAACGAGCAGTACTTC. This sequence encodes CSVEPWTGDINEQYF.

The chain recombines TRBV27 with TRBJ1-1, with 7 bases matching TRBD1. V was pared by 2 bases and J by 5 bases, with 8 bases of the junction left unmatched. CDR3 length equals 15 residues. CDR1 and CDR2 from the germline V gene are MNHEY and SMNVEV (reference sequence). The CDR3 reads CASSLMTGQETEAFF. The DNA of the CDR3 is TGTGCCAGCAGTTTAATGACAGGGCAGGAAACTGAAGCTTTCTTT.

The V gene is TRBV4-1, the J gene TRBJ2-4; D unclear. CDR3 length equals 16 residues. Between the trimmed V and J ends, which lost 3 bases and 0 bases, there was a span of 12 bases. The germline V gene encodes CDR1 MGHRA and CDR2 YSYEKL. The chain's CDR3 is CASSQFSTLAKNIQYF. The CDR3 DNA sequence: TGCGCCAGCAGCCAGTTCAGTACACTAGCCAAAAACATTCAGTACTTC.

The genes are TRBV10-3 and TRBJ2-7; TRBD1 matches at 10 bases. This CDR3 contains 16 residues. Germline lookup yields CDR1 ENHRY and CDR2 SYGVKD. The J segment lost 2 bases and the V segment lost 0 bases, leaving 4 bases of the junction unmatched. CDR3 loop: CAISESDRGSAYEQYF. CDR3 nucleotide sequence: TGTGCCATCAGTGAGTCGGACAGGGGGTCGGCCTACGAGCAGTACTTC.

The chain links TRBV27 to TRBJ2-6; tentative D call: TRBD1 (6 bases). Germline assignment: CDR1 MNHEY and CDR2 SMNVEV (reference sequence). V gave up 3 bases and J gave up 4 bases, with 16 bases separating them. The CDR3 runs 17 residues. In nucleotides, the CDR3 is TGTGCCAGCAGTTTCCTTACTACAGGGACCGGGGCCAACGTCCTGACTTTC. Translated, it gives CASSFLTTGTGANVLTF.